This TCR beta chain was sequenced in a study of T cell repertoires in cytomegalovirus infection. About this clonotype: The antigen remains unidentified.

Germline CDR1 KGHSH, CDR2 LQKENI. Trimming took off 6 bases at V and 2 bases at J, with 14 bases between the two ends. This CDR3 spans 14 amino acids. TCRdb fed the reads into MiXCR, producing one record per CDR3 protein. The table has about 830,000 distinct CDR3 sequences, around a third seen once; the top ten hold 9.5% to 15%. Source: cultured CD8+ T cells from PBMCs, taken from culture after CMV antigen stimulation. The chain joins TRBV18 to TRBJ2-7; possibly TRBD2 for D (7 bases). This receptor was taken from a human donor in good health (CMV status not recorded). Some clones in this sample may be carry-over from other donors' samples. DNA of the CDR3: TGTGCCAGCTCTCCAACGGGGGGCCCCTACGAGCAGTACGTC. Its translation is CASSPTGGPYEQYV.